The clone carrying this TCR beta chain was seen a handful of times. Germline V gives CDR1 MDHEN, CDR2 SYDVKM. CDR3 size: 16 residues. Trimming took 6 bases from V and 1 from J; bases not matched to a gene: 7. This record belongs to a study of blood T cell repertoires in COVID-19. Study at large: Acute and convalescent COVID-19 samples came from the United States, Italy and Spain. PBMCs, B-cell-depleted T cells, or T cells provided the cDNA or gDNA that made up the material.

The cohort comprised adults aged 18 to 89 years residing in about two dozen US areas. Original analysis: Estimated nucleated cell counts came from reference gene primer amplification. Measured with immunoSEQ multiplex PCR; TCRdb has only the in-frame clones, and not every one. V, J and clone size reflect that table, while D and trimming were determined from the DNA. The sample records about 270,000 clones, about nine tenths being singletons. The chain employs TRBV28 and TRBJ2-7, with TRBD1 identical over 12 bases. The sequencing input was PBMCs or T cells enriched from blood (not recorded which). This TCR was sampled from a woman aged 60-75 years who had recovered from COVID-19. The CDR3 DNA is TGTGCCAGCAGACTATCGGGACAGGGGGCTTCCTACGAGCAGTACTTC. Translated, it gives CASRLSGQGASYEQYF.